Listed below are T cell receptor beta chains from one sample, sequenced in a study of cytomegalovirus exposure and HLA in healthy donors. This table comes from immunoSEQ multiplex PCR, and its TCRdb copy is limited to in-frame clones, with some not included. There are some 160,000 clones in the sample; approximately 83% occur only once, and less than 2% lies in the top ten. Input material: PBMCs. The receptors here all came from a woman between 18 and 29 years old in good health and CMV-seronegative. The CDR3 runs from the conserved cysteine through the conserved F or W.

TRBV7-9	TRBJ2-2	CASSPAGGTGELFF
TRBV29-1	TRBJ1-5	CSVRMGSNQPQHF
TRBV19	TRBJ1-4	CASSLVDEKLFF
TRBV2	TRBJ2-3	CASTGTDTQYF
TRBV4-1	TRBJ2-3	CASSQGVRGGRDTQYF
TRBV10-2	TRBJ1-1	CASSDDRAPRGNTEAFF
TRBV9	TRBJ1-4	CASSVGGPNEKLFF
TRBV20-1	TRBJ1-2	CSARGGGYTF
TRBV7-9	TRBJ2-5	CASSLSEETQYF
TRBV18	TRBJ2-2	CASSPQGSTTGELFF
TRBV6-5	TRBJ1-5	CASTLEGAQPQHF
TRBV27	TRBJ2-5	CASSTYGEQETQYF
TRBV27	TRBJ1-5	CASSFRTGAQPQHF
TRBV28	TRBJ1-5	CASRTGEPQHF
TRBV6-1	TRBJ1-1	CASSPRGESTEAFF
TRBV5-1	TRBJ2-1	CASSLRGSGQGRNEQFF
TRBV7-6	TRBJ1-3	CASSLGDRWNTIYF
TRBV18	TRBJ1-5	CASSPQGANQPQHF
TRBV2	TRBJ2-5	CASSEAVGTSGAQAETQYF
TRBV23-1	TRBJ1-5	CASRMDPRDWNQPQHF
TRBV2	TRBJ1-4	CASSDRGQGYEKLFF
TRBV6-1	TRBJ1-6	CASSESGTEDSPLHF
TRBV29-1	TRBJ1-1	CSVAEFFMNTEAFF
TRBV7-2	TRBJ1-2	CASSLQGRGSNYGYTF
TRBV6-4	TRBJ2-7	CASSGLEGGEQYF
TRBV9	TRBJ1-2	CASSAGRGGYTF
TRBV5-4	TRBJ2-2	CASSFTLTGELFF
TRBV7-9	TRBJ1-1	CASSGRGSRNTEAFF
TRBV19	TRBJ1-2	CASSMRAGGRDGYTF
TRBV11-3	TRBJ2-3	CASSPKGAGGRNTQYF
TRBV7-9	TRBJ2-7	CASSTADSYEQYF
TRBV9	TRBJ2-3	CASSADRGLSTDTQYF
TRBV27	TRBJ2-1	CASSLGQNEQFF
TRBV5-1	TRBJ2-3	CASSVQGNGADTQYF
TRBV23-1	TRBJ2-3	CASSHPGTRRLAADTQYF
TRBV19	TRBJ1-1	CASRRDRGITEAFF
TRBV5-1	TRBJ1-3	CASSLAGVSSGNTIYF
TRBV6-6	TRBJ1-1	CASSYSGRENTEAFF
TRBV19	TRBJ2-7	CASSIGGVSLYEQYF
TRBV28	TRBJ1-6	CASSFLDRGYSPLHF
TRBV19	TRBJ2-7	CASRPGAGAYEQYF
TRBV6-1	TRBJ2-5	CASTPQTGKETQYF
TRBV10-3	TRBJ2-2	CAISKGQINTGELFF
TRBV5-1	TRBJ1-1	CASKQRTSGTATEAFF
TRBV6-1	TRBJ2-2	CASSELGGPTENTGELFF